This T cell receptor beta chain was sequenced for a study of shared clonotypes between healthy human individuals. The study, taken as a whole, reports: The study drew on few donors, limiting represented genetic and exposure-history diversity.

Per germline, CDR1 SEHNR and CDR2 FQNEAQ (reference sequence). The CDR3 is 18 amino acids. Unmatched junction bases numbered 11, after V lost 6 bases and J lost 0 bases. Several immunoSEQ 96-well plates shared each subset's DNA, each plate a replicate. Repertoires were generated with immunoSEQ multiplex PCR, while TCRdb's copy carries only in-frame clones and drops some. The repertoire holds some 2.3 million clones, with approximately 93% as singletons. About this clone itself: What it binds is unknown.

This TCR was recovered from a young man in good health. Some clones in this sample may be carry-over from other donors' samples. V usage is TRBV7-9 and J usage is TRBJ1-5, with TRBD1 matching 10 bases. The sequencing sample was made of naive CD4+ T cells from PBMCs. Subset reported: CD45RA+ positively selected. As DNA, the CDR3 is TGTGCCAGCAGGACCGCGACAGGGGGCCGGTATAGCAATCAGCCCCAGCATTTT. Its translation: CASRTATGGRYSNQPQHF.